This TCR beta chain is drawn from a study of T cells after yellow fever vaccination. TCR cDNA was made by 5'RACE template switching, adding a universal primer site and UMIs. MiXCR was run by TCRdb on the 5' RACE reads, yielding one entry per CDR3 protein. The table has 100,000 to 150,000 distinct CDR3 sequences, more than 6% seen once. This CDR3 region has 13 residues. Germline V gives CDR1 DFQATT, CDR2 SNEGSKA (reference sequence). Trimming took off 6 bases at V and 7 bases at J, with 17 bases between the two ends. This clonotype was detected ten times or more. The J gene is TRBJ2-3, the V gene TRBV20-1; D uncertain. This clonotype was obtained from a man aged 18-30 years who received the YFV17D yellow fever vaccine. The sample in question was CD4+ T cells sorted from PBMCs, obtained 10 days after the first yellow fever vaccination. The CDR3 DNA reads as TGCAGTGCCCTTAGCACAGATACGCATACGCAGTATTTT. Translated: CSALSTDTHTQYF.